The 5 T cell receptor beta chains in this list originate from one sample, sequenced in a study of regulatory T cells in long-lasting Graves disease. CDR3-region Arm-PCR and iRepertoire HTBI primers produced the TCR beta libraries. Each CDR3 protein is one row after TCRdb ran MiXCR on the multiplex PCR reads. The sample yields about 440,000 distinct CDR3 sequences, about a sixth seen once. As to time point: newly diagnosed GD, antithyroid drugs for less than 3 months. Construction of the TCR library relied on RNA isolated from PBMCs. The sample was also linked to a second study, of T cells in Graves' hyperthyroidism and ophthalmopathy.

The sample consisted of peripheral blood mononuclear cells (PBMCs), taken at new diagnosis, from a patient treated with antithyroid drugs. The receptors come from a woman aged 30 to 39 with Graves disease.

This clonotype was detected many times. This chain joins TRBV12-3 or TRBV12-4 and TRBJ2-1, with D unclear. Trimming took off 5 bases at V and 2 bases at J, with 13 bases between the two ends. CDR3 length: 15 amino acids. CDR3 coding DNA: TGTGCCAGCAGTCCTTCGACGGACCCCTACAATGAGCAGTTCTTC. Translation: CASSPSTDPYNEQFF.

J is TRBJ1-1 and V is TRBV30; D is uncertain. This CDR3 comprises 13 residues. Germline values: CDR1 GTSNPN, CDR2 SVGIG (reference sequence). The V end was cut by 2 bases, the J end by 0 bases, with 7 bases between. The CDR3 loop reads CAWSNGMNTEAFF. The CDR3 DNA follows: TGTGCCTGGAGTAACGGAATGAACACTGAAGCTTTCTTT.

This clonotype was counted many times. This rearrangement joins TRBV2 to TRBJ2-7; 7 positions agree with TRBD1. Germline-derived CDR1 and CDR2 are SNHLY and FYNNEI. The CDR3 length is 11 residues. J lost 6 bases, V lost 6 bases, and 2 bases had no gene match. The CDR3 reads CASSDRAEQYF. CDR3 DNA: TGTGCCAGCAGCGACAGGGCCGAGCAGTACTTC.

This clonotype occurred many times. This chain connects TRBV11-2 to TRBJ2-7; no definite D call. Germline lookup yields CDR1 SGHAT and CDR2 FQNNGV. This CDR3 spans 11 amino acids. With 5 bases removed from V and 12 bases from J, the gap between germline ends came to 14 bases. Written as DNA, the CDR3 is TGTGCCAGCAGCCCAGGAGTTTTAAGGTACTTC. Residues: CASSPGVLRYF.

With respect to this clonotype: This may be a read error: a much more frequent sequence differs by one nucleotide. This chain uses TRBV6-1 with TRBJ1-5; 7 bases line up with TRBD1. CDR3 length equals 15 residues. V was pared by 2 bases and J by 7 bases, with 8 bases of the junction left unmatched. Per germline, CDR1 MNHNS and CDR2 SASEGT. CDR3 in DNA: TGTGCCAGCAGTGAACTGATAGGGGGCCGACAGCCCCAGCATTTT. Translation: CASSELIGGRQPQHF.